Listed below are T cell receptor beta chains from one sample, sequenced in a study of human T cells and chemical hapten exposure. TCRdb analysed the RACE reads with MiXCR anew, one entry per CDR3 protein. The sample contains roughly 250,000 distinct CDR3 sequences, about 9% of which appear only once. This specimen consisted of whole blood, obtained in connection with sensitization to the hapten diphenylcyclopropenone (DPC). These receptor sequences come from a woman between 40 and 55 years old with alopecia areata. Some clones in this sample may be carry-over from other donors' samples. Both conserved end residues are part of each CDR3. The D gene is left open where the match is weak. Clone size, where shown, is once, few, many, or a class for clones that have expanded.

j_call,v_call,clone_size,d_call,cdr3_nt,cdr3_aa
TRBJ2-5,TRBV5-4,many,TRBD2,TGTGCCAGCAGCTCTAAACAGCGGGGACAAGAGACCCAGTACTTC,CASSSKQRGQETQYF
TRBJ2-1,TRBV3-1,few,TRBD2,TGTGCCAGCAGCCAAGTCCTCCTGACTAGCGGGAGGGCCAATGAGCAGTTCTTC,CASSQVLLTSGRANEQFF
TRBJ1-2,TRBV5-5,.,.,TGTGCCAGCAGCTTGTCCCTCCCCAATGGCTACACCTTC,CASSLSLPNGYTF
TRBJ2-1,TRBV9,many,TRBD2,TGTGCCAGCAGCGTAGTGACTAGCGGGACGGTCGACAATGAGCAGTTCTTC,CASSVVTSGTVDNEQFF
TRBJ1-5,TRBV5-6,few,.,TGTGCCAGCAGCTGGCGGGCAGCCAATCAGCCCCAGCATTTT,CASSWRAANQPQHF
TRBJ2-3,TRBV10-2,.,TRBD2,TGCGCCAGCAGGTCTAGCGGGGCCGATACGCAGTATTTT,CASRSSGADTQYF
TRBJ2-3,TRBV5-1,.,TRBD1,TGCGCCAGCAGCTCGCGGCCAGGGGGCGCGACAGATACGCAGTATTTT,CASSSRPGGATDTQYF
TRBJ2-3,TRBV20-1,.,.,TGCAGTGCCCCGCTGACAGCCGATACGCAGTATTTT,CSAPLTADTQYF
TRBJ2-3,TRBV20-1,few,TRBD1,TGCAGTGCTAGCCGGGACAGGCTCACAGATACGCAGTATTTT,CSASRDRLTDTQYF
TRBJ1-2,TRBV9,.,TRBD1,TGTGCCAGCAGCCAGCGCCAGGGACAGGGAGCAGGCTATGGCTACACCTTC,CASSQRQGQGAGYGYTF
TRBJ2-7,TRBV6-5,few,.,TGTGCCAGCAGTTACCGCTGGGACGAAGGCTACGAGCAGTACTTC,CASSYRWDEGYEQYF
TRBJ2-7,TRBV2,.,.,TGTGCCACCCGGGACATCTCCTACGAGCAGTACTTC,CATRDISYEQYF
TRBJ2-1,TRBV25-1,many,.,TGTGCCAGCAGTGGGTACAGGGTGAGTGAGCAGTTCTTC,CASSGYRVSEQFF
TRBJ2-3,TRBV29-1,.,TRBD1,TGCAGCGTGGGGGACAGAATCACAGATACGCAGTATTTT,CSVGDRITDTQYF
TRBJ2-1,TRBV20-1,.,.,TGCAGTGCTGGGGACGGACATGACAATGAGCAGTTCTTC,CSAGDGHDNEQFF
TRBJ2-3,TRBV30,few,TRBD2,TGTGCCTGGAGACTAGCGGGGAACACAGATACGCAGTATTTT,CAWRLAGNTDTQYF
TRBJ1-6,TRBV4-3,.,TRBD1,TGCGCCAGCAGCCCGGCCAGGGGGGGGTCACCCCTCCACTTT,CASSPARGGSPLHF
TRBJ2-3,TRBV9,.,.,TGTGCCAGCAGGGGGGGGCTAGCGGCCACAGATACGCAGTATTTT,CASRGGLAATDTQYF
TRBJ2-7,TRBV5-1,few,TRBD1,TGCGCCAGCAGCCCGGGACAGGGTAACGAGCAGTACTTC,CASSPGQGNEQYF
TRBJ2-6,TRBV6-2/TRBV6-3,.,.,TGTGCCAGCTCCACACTGGGGGGGGCCAACGTCCTGACTTTC,CASSTLGGANVLTF
TRBJ2-7,TRBV15,few,.,TGTGCCACCAGCAGCGAGACGTGGACGGATACCTACGAGCAGTACTTC,CATSSETWTDTYEQYF
TRBJ2-7,TRBV28,.,.,TGTGCCAGCAGTTACAGGGCCCCCTACGAGCAGTACTTC,CASSYRAPYEQYF
TRBJ2-2,TRBV11-2,few,.,TGTGCCAGCAGCCTAGGAGGGATTGCCGGGGAGCTGTTTTTT,CASSLGGIAGELFF
TRBJ2-7,TRBV15,.,.,TGTGCCACCAGCAGAGATTGGGGTAGCGGAAGCGACGAGCAGTACTTC,CATSRDWGSGSDEQYF
TRBJ2-4,TRBV6-2/TRBV6-3,few,.,TGTGCCAGCAGTTACCGCAGGCTAGGAGCCAAAAACATTCAGTACTTC,CASSYRRLGAKNIQYF
TRBJ1-3,TRBV5-1,.,.,TGCGCCAGCAGCTTGGCCACGAGCCCCTCTGGAAACACCATATATTTT,CASSLATSPSGNTIYF
TRBJ2-3,TRBV5-4,.,TRBD1,TGTGCCAGCAGCTGGGGACGGACGAGAGGGGGCGCAGATACGCAGTATTTT,CASSWGRTRGGADTQYF
TRBJ2-3,TRBV29-1,many,TRBD1,TGCAGCGTTGATCCGGGACAGGGGGCCAGCACAGATACGCAGTATTTT,CSVDPGQGASTDTQYF
TRBJ1-5,TRBV5-1,few,.,TGCGCCAGCAGCTACCGCCCGGGGGCCGATCAGCCCCAGCATTTT,CASSYRPGADQPQHF
TRBJ2-6,TRBV6-2/TRBV6-3,many,TRBD1,TGTGCCAGCCGGGGACAGGGGAGGACTGGGGCCAACGTCCTGACTTTC,CASRGQGRTGANVLTF
TRBJ2-3,TRBV28,many,.,TGTGCCAGCAGTTTTAACCGGGGCGCCACAGATACGCAGTATTTT,CASSFNRGATDTQYF
TRBJ2-1,TRBV24-1,.,TRBD1,TGTGCCACCAGTGAAGGGACAGGGACCTACAATGAGCAGTTCTTC,CATSEGTGTYNEQFF
TRBJ2-7,TRBV7-2,.,.,TGTGCCAGCAGCTTAGGGCGGGGTCCCGAGCAGTACTTC,CASSLGRGPEQYF
TRBJ1-6,TRBV4-2,.,TRBD1,TGTGCCAGCAGCCAAGATTGGGCAGGGGGCTATAATTCACCCCTCCACTTT,CASSQDWAGGYNSPLHF
TRBJ1-4,TRBV7-2,.,.,TGTGCCAGCAGCTCTGACGGACAGCAGGGCGAAAAACTGTTTTTT,CASSSDGQQGEKLFF
TRBJ2-7,TRBV7-9,.,.,TGTGCCAGCAGCTTAGCGCTGACCCACGAGCAGTACTTC,CASSLALTHEQYF
TRBJ2-2,TRBV7-2,few,.,TGTGCCAGCAGCTTAGATGGTAGGACGGCGAACACCGGGGAGCTGTTTTTT,CASSLDGRTANTGELFF
TRBJ2-7,TRBV28,few,.,TGTGCCAGCAGTCGCCCTACAGGATCCTACGAGCAGTACTTC,CASSRPTGSYEQYF
TRBJ2-3,TRBV12-3/TRBV12-4,.,.,TGTGCCTCTAAGACCGGTGCAGATACGCAGTATTTT,CASKTGADTQYF
TRBJ2-1,TRBV4-3,few,TRBD2,TGCGCCAGCAGCCAAGATCTTAGCGGGAGCGGAAATGAGCAGTTCTTC,CASSQDLSGSGNEQFF
TRBJ1-2,TRBV4-3,few,TRBD1,TGCGCCAGCAGCCAAGATTCAGGGACAGGGGGCGACTACACCTTC,CASSQDSGTGGDYTF
TRBJ1-1,TRBV27,.,.,TGTGCCAGCAGTTGGGGGTCTTCCCAGGCTTTCTTT,CASSWGSSQAFF
TRBJ1-1,TRBV28,many,.,TGTGCCAGCAGTTTACACCCGGAGGCAGGGAGTGGGGCTTTCTTT,CASSLHPEAGSGAFF
TRBJ2-1,TRBV20-1,few,.,TGCAGTGCTAGTTGGCCGGATACCGACAATGAGCAGTTCTTC,CSASWPDTDNEQFF
TRBJ2-5,TRBV9,many,.,TGTGCCAGCAGCGCACAGGCTCTTGCGATGGAGACCCAGTACTTC,CASSAQALAMETQYF